Below, 17 T cell receptor beta chains from the same sample are listed, as sequenced in a study of beta chain features in type 1 diabetes. The study's findings and limits: Moderately but significantly shorter TCRB CDR3s were found in Type 1 diabetes patients in all four CD4+ subsets.

Since all of the isolated RNA was reverse transcribed, expressed TCRB transcripts were what got sequenced. The table came from immunoSEQ multiplex PCR; TCRdb's copy has only in-frame clones and leaves some out. This table has hundreds of thousands of clones, over 13% appearing once. Antigens for these TCRs are unknown. The sample taken for sequencing was naive CD4+ T cells from blood. The receptors here all came from a man between 18 and 35 years old with type 1 diabetes.

The rearrangement joins TRBV6-1 to TRBJ2-1; D is uncertain. This CDR3 is built from 14 residues. The V gene lost 8 bases and the J gene lost 0 bases, with 11 bases spanning the gap. Germline V lookup: CDR1 MNHNS, CDR2 SASEGT. The CDR3: CASGLISSYNEQFF. The CDR3 nucleotides read TGTGCCAGCGGGCTTATCAGCTCCTACAATGAGCAGTTCTTC.

The chain combines TRBV2 with TRBJ1-1; D gene ambiguous. V gave up 3 bases and J gave up 10 bases, with 12 bases separating them. The CDR3 length is 12 residues. Per germline, CDR1 SNHLY and CDR2 FYNNEI. CDR3 sequence reads: CASSDRGRIAFF. In nucleotides, the CDR3 is TGTGCCAGCAGTGATCGTGGGAGAATAGCTTTCTTT.

The V gene is TRBV7-9, the J gene TRBJ2-7, with D perhaps matching TRBD1 (5 bases). The CDR3 extends over 13 amino acids. Germline loops: CDR1 SEHNR, CDR2 FQNEAQ (reference sequence). The V gene lost 8 bases and the J gene lost 6 bases, with 17 bases spanning the gap. CDR3 amino acids: CASASGQPGEQYF. CDR3 bases: TGTGCCAGCGCCTCAGGGCAACCGGGCGAGCAGTACTTC.

This chain connects TRBV30 to TRBJ1-5; no definite D call. The CDR3 is made up of 14 amino acids. V was shortened by 1 base and J by 0 bases, with 7 bases between the two germline ends. Germline lookup yields CDR1 GTSNPN and CDR2 SVGIG (reference sequence). CDR3 sequence: CAWSATVSNQPQHF. The CDR3 nucleotides read TGTGCCTGGAGTGCCACTGTTAGCAATCAGCCCCAGCATTTT. Full variable domain (rest looked up from reference TRBV30 and TRBJ1-5): SQTIHQWPATLVQPVGSPLSLECTVEGTSNPNLYWYRQAAGRGLQLLFYSVGIGQISSEVPQNLSASRPQDRQFILSSKKLLLSDSGFYLCAWSATVSNQPQHFGDGTRLSIL.

The chain is built from TRBV19 and TRBJ1-2, with 11 positions matching TRBD1. Germline CDR1 LNHDA, CDR2 SQIVND (reference sequence). Trimming at V came to 5 bases and at J to 4 bases, leaving 15 bases not matched to a gene. The length of the CDR3 is 18 residues. In DNA form, the CDR3 reads TGTGCCAGTAGTCCCCTCCCCGGGACAGGGGGACGAGTCTATGGCTACACCTTC. Amino acid sequence: CASSPLPGTGGRVYGYTF.

This clone came up a few times. The chain employs TRBV2 and TRBJ2-3, with 7 bases lining up with TRBD2. Trimming at V came to 5 bases and at J to 4 bases, leaving 6 bases not matched to a gene. This CDR3 spans 14 amino acids. Germline CDR1 reads SNHLY; CDR2 reads FYNNEI. The DNA of the CDR3 is TGTGCCAGCAGTTTTCGGCTAGCGGCAGATACGCAGTATTTT. The encoded protein is CASSFRLAADTQYF.

This clone was counted between two and nine times. The chain couples TRBV28 to TRBJ1-1; possible D gene TRBD1, 6 bases. V shed 4 bases and J shed 8 bases, with 20 bases lying between them. Germline assignment: CDR1 MDHEN and CDR2 SYDVKM. The CDR3 sequence is 15 residues long. The CDR3 protein is CASSSLDRPLLEAFF. CDR3 bases: TGTGCCAGCAGTTCCCTGGACAGACCCCTACTCGAAGCTTTCTTT. The variable domain in full, completed from reference TRBV28 and TRBJ1-1, reads DVKVTQSSRYLVKRTGEKVFLECVQDMDHENMFWYRQDPGLGLRLIYFSYDVKMKEKGDIPEGYSVSREKKERFSLILESASTNQTSMYLCASSSLDRPLLEAFFGQGTRLTVV.

The table lists this clone with a few counts. The gene calls are TRBV9 and TRBJ1-1; D perhaps matches TRBD1 (6 bases). Deletions cut 3 bases from V and 2 bases from J, with 11 bases between. The CDR3 loop spans 14 amino acids. Germline CDR1 and CDR2: SGDLS and YYNGEE. The CDR3 sequence: CASSDRGGNTEAFF. The CDR3 nucleotides read TGTGCCAGCAGCGATAGGGGGGGCAACACTGAAGCTTTCTTT.

A few counts support this clone. The gene calls are TRBV6-6 and TRBJ2-1, with D possibly TRBD2 on 5 matching bases. Looked up from germline, CDR1 is MNHNY and CDR2 is SVGAGI (reference sequence). V was clipped by 5 bases and J by 9 bases, with 17 bases between them. The CDR3 is 14 amino acids. In DNA form, the CDR3 reads TGTGCCAGCAGTAACCCCCCCGGGGTGGGTGAGCAGTTCTTC. Translating gives CASSNPPGVGEQFF.

The J gene is TRBJ1-1, the V gene TRBV28; D might be TRBD1 (6 bases). CDR3 length: 12 residues. Germline V lookup: CDR1 MDHEN, CDR2 SYDVKM. The V gene lost 5 bases and the J gene lost 11 bases, with 15 bases spanning the gap. The chain's CDR3 is CASSIQGIKAFF. CDR3 nucleotides: TGTGCCAGCAGTATCCAGGGGATTAAGGCTTTCTTT.

This clone was counted only a few times. V gene TRBV5-5 combines with J gene TRBJ2-1, with D tentatively TRBD1 (5 bases). V lost 3 bases, J lost 1 base, and 17 bases lay in between. Germline V lookup: CDR1 SGHKS, CDR2 YYEKEE (reference sequence). There are 17 residues in the CDR3. CDR3 region: CASSSRRVTLSYNEQFF. The CDR3 nucleotides read TGTGCCAGCAGCTCCCGCAGGGTGACATTGTCCTACAATGAGCAGTTCTTC.

A few counts support this clone. The chain couples TRBV15 to TRBJ2-1, with D unresolved. This CDR3 is 12 amino acids long. CDR1 LNHNV and CDR2 YYDKDF come from the germline V gene (reference sequence). V shed 0 bases and J shed 8 bases, with 5 bases lying between them. The CDR3 DNA reads TGTGCCACCAGCAGAGACGCGGATGAGCAGTTCTTC. Its protein product is CATSRDADEQFF.

J is TRBJ2-1 and V is TRBV29-1, with D perhaps TRBD2 (6 bases). The V gene lost 7 bases and the J gene lost 2 bases, with 12 bases spanning the gap. This CDR3 comprises 13 residues. The germline V gene encodes CDR1 SQVTM and CDR2 ANQGSEA. CDR3 in amino acids: CSARDSTYNEQFF. The DNA of the CDR3 is TGCAGCGCCCGGGACTCAACCTACAATGAGCAGTTCTTC.

Only a few counts were recorded for this clone. The chain couples TRBV19 to TRBJ2-1; 7 nucleotides match TRBD1. CDR3 length equals 13 residues. Trimming at V came to 2 bases and at J to 8 bases, leaving 3 bases not matched to a gene. CDR1 LNHDA and CDR2 SQIVND come from the germline V gene (reference sequence). CDR3: CASSIRQGYEQFF. The CDR3 region has the DNA TGTGCCAGTAGTATAAGACAGGGCTATGAGCAGTTCTTC.

V and J are TRBV9 and TRBJ2-7; a weak D match, TRBD1 (6 bases). Germline V gives CDR1 SGDLS, CDR2 YYNGEE. There are 14 residues in the CDR3. Trimming removed 4 bases from V and 3 bases from J, with 14 bases in between. The CDR3 DNA reads as TGTGCCAGCAGCCCCCGACAGGAGAACTACGAGCAGTACTTC. Protein product: CASSPRQENYEQYF.

V and J are TRBV30 and TRBJ2-5; D is ambiguous. V lost 3 bases and J lost 5, with 16 bases in between. Germline CDR1 is GTSNPN and CDR2 is SVGIG (reference sequence). The CDR3 is 14 residues long. The DNA for the CDR3 is TGTGCCTGGAGCCCCTCACTTATAGGGGAGACCCAGTACTTC. This translates into CAWSPSLIGETQYF.

This chain links TRBV28 with TRBJ1-5; a weak D match, TRBD1 (6 bases). Germline CDR1 MDHEN, CDR2 SYDVKM. Trimming cost V 6 bases and J 11 bases, with 17 bases left between them. This CDR3 region has 13 residues. CDR3 amino acids: CASSPGQPSAQHF. As DNA, the CDR3 is TGTGCCAGCAGCCCTGGACAGCCGTCAGCCCAGCATTTT.